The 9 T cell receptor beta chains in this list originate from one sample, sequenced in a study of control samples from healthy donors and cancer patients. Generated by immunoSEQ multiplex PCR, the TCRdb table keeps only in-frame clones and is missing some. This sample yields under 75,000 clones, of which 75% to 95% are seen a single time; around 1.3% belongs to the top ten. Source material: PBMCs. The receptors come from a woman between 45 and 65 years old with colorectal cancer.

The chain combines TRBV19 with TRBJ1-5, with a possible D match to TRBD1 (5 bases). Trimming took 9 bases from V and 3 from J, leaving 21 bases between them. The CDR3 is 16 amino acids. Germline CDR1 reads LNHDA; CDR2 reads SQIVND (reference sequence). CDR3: CARGDGTRTFNQPQHF. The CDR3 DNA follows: TGTGCCAGGGGGGATGGGACTCGAACCTTCAATCAGCCCCAGCATTTT.

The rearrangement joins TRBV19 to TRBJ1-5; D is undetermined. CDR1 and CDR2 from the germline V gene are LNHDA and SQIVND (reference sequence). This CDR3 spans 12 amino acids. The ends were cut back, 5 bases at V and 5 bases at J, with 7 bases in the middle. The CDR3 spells CASSPRDQPQHF. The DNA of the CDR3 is TGTGCCAGTAGTCCGAGAGATCAGCCCCAGCATTTT. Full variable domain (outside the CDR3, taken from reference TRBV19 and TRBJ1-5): DGGITQSPKYLFRKEGQNVTLSCEQNLNHDAMYWYRQDPGQGLRLIYYSQIVNDFQKGDIAEGYSVSREKKESFPLTVTSAQKNPTAFYLCASSPRDQPQHFGDGTRLSIL.

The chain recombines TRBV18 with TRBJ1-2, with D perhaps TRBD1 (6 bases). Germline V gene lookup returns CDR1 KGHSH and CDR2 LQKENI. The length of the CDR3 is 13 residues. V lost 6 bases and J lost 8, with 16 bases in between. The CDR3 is CASSRGESGGYTF. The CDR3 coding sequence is TGTGCCAGCTCGAGGGGGGAATCCGGCGGCTACACCTTC.

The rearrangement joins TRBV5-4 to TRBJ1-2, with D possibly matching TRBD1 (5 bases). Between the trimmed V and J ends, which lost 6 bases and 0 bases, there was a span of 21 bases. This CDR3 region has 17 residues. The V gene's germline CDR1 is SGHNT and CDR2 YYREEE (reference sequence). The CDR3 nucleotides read TGTGCCAGCACCCTGTATGGGGCTATTGGCCCTAACTATGGCTACACCTTC. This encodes CASTLYGAIGPNYGYTF.

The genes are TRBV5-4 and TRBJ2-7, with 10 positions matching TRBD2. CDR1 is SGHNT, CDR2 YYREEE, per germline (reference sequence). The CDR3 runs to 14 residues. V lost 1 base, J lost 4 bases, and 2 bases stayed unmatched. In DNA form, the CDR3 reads TGTGCCAGCAGCTTGAATAGCGGGGGGTACGAGCAGTACTTC. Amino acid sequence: CASSLNSGGYEQYF.

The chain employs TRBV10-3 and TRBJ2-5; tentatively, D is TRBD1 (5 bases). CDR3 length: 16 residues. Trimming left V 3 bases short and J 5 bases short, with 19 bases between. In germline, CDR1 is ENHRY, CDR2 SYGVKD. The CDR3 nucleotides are TGTGCCATCAGTGACCCCACCAAAAAGGGGTCCGAGACCCAGTACTTC. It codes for CAISDPTKKGSETQYF.

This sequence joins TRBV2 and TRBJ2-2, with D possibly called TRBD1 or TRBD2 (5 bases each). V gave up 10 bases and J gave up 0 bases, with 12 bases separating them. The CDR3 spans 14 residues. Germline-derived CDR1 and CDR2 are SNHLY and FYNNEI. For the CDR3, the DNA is TGTGCCACCACGGGGCAGACGAACACCGGGGAGCTGTTTTTT. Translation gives CATTGQTNTGELFF.

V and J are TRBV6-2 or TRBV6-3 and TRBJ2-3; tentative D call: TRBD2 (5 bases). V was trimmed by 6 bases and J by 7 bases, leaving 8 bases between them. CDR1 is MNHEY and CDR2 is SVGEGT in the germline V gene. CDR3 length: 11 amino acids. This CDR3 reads CASSPGNTQYF. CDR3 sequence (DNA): TGTGCCAGCAGCCCGGGAAATACGCAGTATTTT.

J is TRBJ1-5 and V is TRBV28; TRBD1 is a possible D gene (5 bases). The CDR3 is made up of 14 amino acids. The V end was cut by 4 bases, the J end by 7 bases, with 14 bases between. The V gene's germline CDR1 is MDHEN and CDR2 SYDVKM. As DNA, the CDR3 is TGTGCCAGCAGTTCGGGAGGGGATGCGCAGCCCCAGCATTTT. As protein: CASSSGGDAQPQHF.